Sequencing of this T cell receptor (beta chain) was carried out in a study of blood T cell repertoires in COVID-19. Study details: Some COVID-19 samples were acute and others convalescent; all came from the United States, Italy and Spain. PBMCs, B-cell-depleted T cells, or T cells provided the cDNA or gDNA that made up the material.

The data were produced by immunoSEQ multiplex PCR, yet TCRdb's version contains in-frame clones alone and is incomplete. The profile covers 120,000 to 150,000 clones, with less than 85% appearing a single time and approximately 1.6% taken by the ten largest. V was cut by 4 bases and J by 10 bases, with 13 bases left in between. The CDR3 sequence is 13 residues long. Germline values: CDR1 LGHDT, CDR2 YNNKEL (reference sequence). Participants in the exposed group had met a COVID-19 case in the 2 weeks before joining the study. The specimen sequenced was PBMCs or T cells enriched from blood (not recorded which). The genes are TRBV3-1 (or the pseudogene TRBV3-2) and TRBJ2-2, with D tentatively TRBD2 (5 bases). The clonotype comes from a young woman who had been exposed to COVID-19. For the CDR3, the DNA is TGTGCCAGCAGCCGGGGAGTCCCCCCGGAGCTGTTTTTT. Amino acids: CASSRGVPPELFF.